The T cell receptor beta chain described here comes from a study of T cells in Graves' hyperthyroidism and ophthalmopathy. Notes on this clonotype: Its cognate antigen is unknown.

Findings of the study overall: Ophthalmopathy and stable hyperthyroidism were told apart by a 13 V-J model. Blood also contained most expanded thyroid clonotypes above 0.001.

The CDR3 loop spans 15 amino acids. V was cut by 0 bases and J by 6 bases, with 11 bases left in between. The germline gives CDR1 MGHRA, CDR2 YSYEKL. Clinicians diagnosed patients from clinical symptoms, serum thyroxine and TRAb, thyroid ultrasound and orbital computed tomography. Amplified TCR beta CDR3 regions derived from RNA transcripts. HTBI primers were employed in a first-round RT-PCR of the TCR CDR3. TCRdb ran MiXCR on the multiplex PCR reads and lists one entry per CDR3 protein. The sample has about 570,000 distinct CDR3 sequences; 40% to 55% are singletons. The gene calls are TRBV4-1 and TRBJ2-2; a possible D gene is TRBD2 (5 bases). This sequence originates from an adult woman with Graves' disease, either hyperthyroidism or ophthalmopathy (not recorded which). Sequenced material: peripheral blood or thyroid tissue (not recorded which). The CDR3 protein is CASSQDLLASGELFF. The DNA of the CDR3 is TGCGCCAGCAGCCAAGATCTCCTAGCTTCCGGGGAGCTGTTTTTT.